The T cell receptor beta chain described here comes from a study of T cell changes during pregnancy in multiple sclerosis. There are 15 residues in the CDR3. The J segment lost 5 bases and the V segment lost 6 bases, leaving 10 bases of the junction unmatched. Germline V gene data show CDR1 as MNHEY and CDR2 as SMNVEV (reference sequence). Sequencing was performed with immunoSEQ multiplex PCR; in TCRdb, only in-frame clones are kept and a portion is missing. The table records about 80,000 clones, just over 90% of them present only once. The sample here was peripheral blood, taken before pregnancy. This receptor was identified in a female donor with multiple sclerosis, enrolled in a pregnancy study. The gene calls are TRBV27 and TRBJ2-5; 9 nucleotides align to TRBD2. The CDR3 bases are TGTGCCAGCAGGCGGGGGGGGGCTAGTTGGGAGACCCAGTACTTC. Translating gives CASRRGGASWETQYF.